One sample yielded the 6 T cell receptor beta chains listed below, sequenced in a study of shared clonotypes between healthy human individuals. TCRdb's table, derived via immunoSEQ multiplex PCR, lists solely in-frame clones and lacks some. The sample shows a few million clones, roughly 95% of them seen only once. The sequenced material came from naive CD4+ T cells sorted from blood. The subset was: CD45RA+ positively selected. These receptors originate from a man aged 18 to 29 in good health.

The gene calls are TRBV19 and TRBJ1-3, with D hard to call. Germline values: CDR1 LNHDA, CDR2 SQIVND (reference sequence). Trimming removed 3 bases from V and 8 bases from J, with 14 bases in between. The CDR3 is 14 amino acids. CDR3 region: CASSIDGYVDTIYF. The CDR3 DNA is TGTGCCAGTAGTATCGACGGGTATGTGGACACCATATATTTT.

The rearrangement uses TRBV5-1 and TRBJ2-1, with unresolved D. Germline V gene sequence: CDR1 SGHRS, CDR2 YFSETQ. Trimming removed 0 bases from V and 9 bases from J, with 16 bases in between. The CDR3 sequence is 15 residues long. This CDR3 is CASSLELTAFGEQFF. CDR3 nucleotides: TGCGCCAGCAGCTTGGAACTAACAGCGTTTGGTGAGCAGTTCTTC. Looking up the rest from reference TRBV5-1 and TRBJ2-1 gives the full variable domain: KAGVTQTPRYLIKTRGQQVTLSCSPISGHRSVSWYQQTPGQGLQFLFEYFSETQRNKGNFPGRFSGRQFSNSRSEMNVSTLELGDSALYLCASSLELTAFGEQFFGPGTRLTVL.

This clone occurred a few times. The genes are TRBV25-1 and TRBJ2-7, with D perhaps TRBD1 or TRBD2 (5 bases each). V gave up 3 bases and J gave up 2 bases, with 11 bases separating them. CDR3 length equals 14 residues. Germline CDR1 and CDR2: MGHDK and SYGVNS. CDR3 in DNA: TGTGCCAGCAGTGAGCGGACGGGGCCCTACGAGCAGTACTTC. Its protein is CASSERTGPYEQYF.

The V gene is TRBV10-1, the J gene TRBJ2-7, with D uncertain. V lost 5 bases, J lost 0 bases, and 8 bases lay in between. CDR1 is WNHNN and CDR2 is SYGVQD in the germline V gene (reference sequence). The CDR3 has 13 residues. This CDR3 reads CASSRAVSYEQYF. The CDR3 DNA follows: TGCGCCAGCAGTCGGGCTGTCTCCTACGAGCAGTACTTC.

The rearrangement uses TRBV5-6 and TRBJ1-2, with no clear D. This CDR3 is built from 12 residues. Germline assignment: CDR1 SGHDT and CDR2 YYEEEE. V gave up 2 bases and J gave up 5 bases, with 7 bases separating them. The CDR3 reads CASSFERYGYTF. The CDR3 nucleotides are TGTGCCAGCAGCTTCGAGAGGTATGGCTACACCTTC.

J is TRBJ2-5 and V is TRBV2; TRBD1 might be the D (5 bases). The CDR3 is 14 amino acids. Looked up from germline, CDR1 is SNHLY and CDR2 is FYNNEI. Trimming took 4 bases from V and 6 from J, leaving 15 bases between them. The CDR3 DNA follows: TGTGCCAGCAGTGTTGTGGGGCAGGGAAAGACCCAGTACTTC. It codes for CASSVVGQGKTQYF.